The present TCR beta chain was sequenced within a study of kidney transplant recipient with SARS-CoV-2 infection. TCRdb re-called the reads with MiXCR, one entry per CDR3 protein. This sample has under 300,000 distinct CDR3 sequences, with less than 35% found just once. Germline V gene data show CDR1 as SGHRS and CDR2 as YFSETQ. V gave up 8 bases and J gave up 3 bases, with 12 bases separating them. The CDR3 contains 13 residues. The chain has TRBV5-1 and TRBJ2-1; TRBD1 might be the D (7 bases). The clonotype was recovered from a male patient aged 25-45 years who had COVID-19 and was a kidney transplant recipient. A subset of T cells may come from the graft donor. The sequenced sample was a blood sample, obtained at baseline and around day 110 from a kidney transplant recipient. CDR3 sequence (DNA): TGCGCCAGTACAGGGGACTTCTACAATGAGCAGTTCTTC. Protein product: CASTGDFYNEQFF.